The 20 T cell receptor beta chains given below trace back to one sample, sequenced in a study of chemoradiotherapy in HPV16-positive cancers. Profiling relied on immunoSEQ multiplex PCR, and the TCRdb table lists in-frame clones only, not all of them. The sample carries fewer than 4,000 clones, 75% to 85% recorded once. The specimen was obtained from a patient who underwent chemoradiotherapy. The source of these receptors is a human donor with HPV-associated anogenital cancer.

This clone was detected a few times. V is TRBV5-1 and J is TRBJ2-3; tentative D call: TRBD2 (5 bases). Germline CDR1 reads SGHRS; CDR2 reads YFSETQ. The CDR3 is 16 amino acids. V was shortened by 1 base and J by 4 bases, with 16 bases between the two germline ends. In DNA form, the CDR3 reads TGCGCCAGCAGCTTGTGGGCGGGCTCCGCGGCAGATACGCAGTATTTT. It encodes CASSLWAGSAADTQYF.

This chain joins TRBV4-1 and TRBJ1-2; 8 bases match TRBD1. V was pared by 5 bases and J by 3 bases, with 5 bases of the junction left unmatched. Germline loops: CDR1 MGHRA, CDR2 YSYEKL. The CDR3 totals 14 residues. The CDR3 coding sequence is TGCGCCAGCAGCGCCTCGGGACAGGACTATGGCTACACCTTC. Residues: CASSASGQDYGYTF.

The chain couples TRBV6-6 to TRBJ2-1; D gene unclear. The CDR3 loop spans 12 amino acids. CDR1 is MNHNY, CDR2 SVGAGI, per germline (reference sequence). V was trimmed by 2 bases and J by 4 bases, leaving 3 bases between them. CDR3 sequence: CASSYVYNEQFF. In nucleotides, the CDR3 is TGTGCCAGCAGTTACGTATACAATGAGCAGTTCTTC.

V and J are TRBV30 and TRBJ1-1; D possibly corresponds to TRBD1 (5 bases). This CDR3 region has 15 residues. V shed 0 bases and J shed 8 bases, with 19 bases lying between them. CDR1 GTSNPN and CDR2 SVGIG come from the germline V gene (reference sequence). In DNA form, the CDR3 reads TGTGCCTGGAGTGTACCCATCGGGACGGCGCAGGAAGCTTTCTTT. Its translation: CAWSVPIGTAQEAFF. Full variable domain (rest looked up from reference TRBV30 and TRBJ1-1): SQTIHQWPATLVQPVGSPLSLECTVEGTSNPNLYWYRQAAGRGLQLLFYSVGIGQISSEVPQNLSASRPQDRQFILSSKKLLLSDSGFYLCAWSVPIGTAQEAFFGQGTRLTVV.

This chain connects TRBV7-8 to TRBJ1-5; possibly TRBD1 for D (5 bases). V lost 1 base and J 1 base, leaving 8 bases between the germline ends. CDR1 and CDR2 (germline): SGHVS, FQNEAQ. This CDR3 comprises 15 residues. This CDR3 reads CASSLGAGSNQPQHF. CDR3 coding DNA: TGTGCCAGCAGCTTAGGGGCAGGGAGCAATCAGCCCCAGCATTTT. Using reference TRBV7-8 and TRBJ1-5 for the parts outside the CDR3, the full variable domain is GAGVSQSPRYKVAKRGQDVALRCDPISGHVSLFWYQQALGQGPEFLTYFQNEAQLDKSGLPSDRFFAERPEGSVSTLKIQRTQQEDSAVYLCASSLGAGSNQPQHFGDGTRLSIL.

This clone was counted once. J is TRBJ2-7 and V is TRBV29-1; either TRBD1 or TRBD2 may fit D (5 bases each). Germline values: CDR1 SQVTM, CDR2 ANQGSEA. CDR3 length: 12 amino acids. V gave up 2 bases and J gave up 3 bases, with 8 bases separating them. Here the CDR3 reads CSVETGLYEQYF. CDR3 sequence (DNA): TGCAGCGTTGAAACAGGACTCTACGAGCAGTACTTC.

V is TRBV5-1 and J is TRBJ2-5; no reliable D call. The V end lost 4 bases, the J end lost 2 bases, and 9 bases lay between the germline ends. The CDR3 extends over 13 amino acids. The germline CDR1 and CDR2 sequences are SGHRS and YFSETQ. The CDR3 is CASSIAQQETQYF. CDR3 DNA sequence: TGCGCCAGCAGCATTGCGCAGCAAGAGACCCAGTACTTC.

The chain is built from TRBV20-1 and TRBJ2-1, with D possibly matching TRBD2 (6 bases). Germline values: CDR1 DFQATT, CDR2 SNEGSKA (reference sequence). Between the trimmed V and J ends, which lost 3 bases and 10 bases, there was a span of 10 bases. This CDR3 region has 11 residues. The CDR3 nucleotides are TGCAGTGCTAGTGCGGAGGGAGAGCAGTTCTTC. Translation gives CSASAEGEQFF.

CDR3 in amino acids: CASSLGQPQHF. CDR3 DNA: TGTGCCAGCAGCTTGGGACAGCCCCAGCATTTT. The chain joins TRBV5-8 to TRBJ1-5; D is undetermined. The CDR3 loop spans 11 amino acids. Germline V gives CDR1 SGHTS, CDR2 YDEGEE. Trimming cost V 0 bases and J 7 bases, with 2 bases left between them. Full variable domain (remainder filled in from reference TRBV5-8 and TRBJ1-5): EAGVTQSPTHLIKTRGQQATLRCSPISGHTSVYWYQQALGLGLQFLLWYDEGEERNRGNFPPRFSGRQFPNYSSELNVNALELEDSALYLCASSLGQPQHFGDGTRLSIL.

There are a few counts of this clone. The chain uses TRBV11-2 and TRBJ2-7, with a weak D call TRBD2 (6 bases). The CDR3 runs to 15 residues. Germline V gene sequence: CDR1 SGHAT, CDR2 FQNNGV. The V end was cut by 0 bases, the J end by 3 bases, with 12 bases between. DNA of the CDR3: TGTGCCAGCAGCTTAGAGTCTAGCGACAGCTACGAGCAGTACTTC. Protein: CASSLESSDSYEQYF.

The chain is built from TRBV5-1 and TRBJ1-1; the D is unclear. Germline V lookup: CDR1 SGHRS, CDR2 YFSETQ. The CDR3 extends over 15 amino acids. V lost 0 bases and J lost 5, with 14 bases in between. The CDR3 DNA follows: TGCGCCAGCAGCTTGGATCCCGCAGTGGGAACTGAAGCTTTCTTT. Translation gives CASSLDPAVGTEAFF.

The chain recombines TRBV5-1 with TRBJ2-1, with 11 nucleotides matching TRBD2. The trim removed 1 base at V and 9 bases at J, leaving 6 bases unmatched. This CDR3 region has 15 residues. Per germline, CDR1 SGHRS and CDR2 YFSETQ. Written as DNA, the CDR3 is TGCGCCAGCAGCTTGACTAGCGGGAGTGGTATTGAGCAGTTCTTC. This encodes CASSLTSGSGIEQFF.

The CDR3 is CASRSPRTEETQYF. The CDR3 DNA is TGTGCCAGCAGATCCCCGCGGACAGAGGAGACCCAGTACTTC. The gene calls are TRBV11-1 and TRBJ2-5, with D perhaps TRBD1 (6 bases). V lost 6 bases to trimming and J lost 5 bases, with 16 bases between them. The germline gives CDR1 SGHAT, CDR2 FQDESV (reference sequence). The CDR3 runs 14 residues. The full variable domain, in which reference TRBV11-1 and TRBJ2-5 provide the parts outside the CDR3, is EAEVAQSPRYKITEKSQAVAFWCDPISGHATLYWYRQILGQGPELLVQFQDESVVDDSQLPKDRFSAERLKGVDSTLKIQPAELGDSAMYLCASRSPRTEETQYFGPGTRLLVL.

This chain uses TRBV15 with TRBJ2-7; possibly TRBD2 for D (5 bases). Germline CDR1 is LNHNV and CDR2 is YYDKDF (reference sequence). Between the trimmed V and J ends, which lost 2 bases and 2 bases, there was a span of 10 bases. The CDR3 consists of 14 residues. This CDR3 reads CATSRYGVAYEQYF. In DNA, the CDR3 is TGTGCCACCAGCAGATACGGGGTGGCCTACGAGCAGTACTTC.

By share, this clone ranks as large. The V gene is TRBV5-8, the J gene TRBJ2-2; the D is unclear. Germline lookup yields CDR1 SGHTS and CDR2 YDEGEE. The CDR3 is made up of 14 amino acids. V lost 0 bases and J lost 4, with 7 bases in between. The CDR3 spells CASSLEQITGELFF. The CDR3, as DNA: TGTGCCAGCAGCTTGGAACAGATCACCGGGGAGCTGTTTTTT.

This clone was observed a single time. The rearrangement uses TRBV15 and TRBJ2-7; D possibly uses TRBD1 or TRBD2 (5 bases each). This CDR3 region has 14 residues. The germline CDR1 and CDR2 sequences are LNHNV and YYDKDF (reference sequence). Trimming took 0 bases from V and 4 from J, leaving 10 bases between them. For the CDR3, the DNA is TGTGCCACCAGCAGAGAAGGGGACCAATACGAGCAGTACTTC. Translated: CATSREGDQYEQYF. The entire variable domain, with the rest obtained from reference TRBV15 and TRBJ2-7, is as follows: DAMVIQNPRYQVTQFGKPVTLSCSQTLNHNVMYWYQQKSSQAPKLLFHYYDKDFNNEADTPDNFQSRRPNTSFCFLDIRSPGLGDTAMYLCATSREGDQYEQYFGPGTRLTVT.

The CDR3 coding sequence is TGTGCCAGCTCACCAAGGGCGGACTCCTACGAGCAGTACTTC. Translation: CASSPRADSYEQYF. The V call is TRBV18, the J call TRBJ2-7; the D is unclear. The CDR3 extends over 14 amino acids. Germline loops: CDR1 KGHSH, CDR2 LQKENI. Trimming took off 2 bases at V and 0 bases at J, with 8 bases between the two ends.

The rearrangement links TRBV5-1 to TRBJ1-1, with D tentatively TRBD1 (5 bases). Germline assignment: CDR1 SGHRS and CDR2 YFSETQ. V lost 3 bases to trimming and J lost 3 bases, with 12 bases between them. The CDR3 has 14 amino acids. The CDR3 protein is CASSSERQYTEAFF. CDR3 in DNA: TGCGCCAGCAGCTCAGAACGACAGTACACTGAAGCTTTCTTT.

V is TRBV7-6 and J is TRBJ2-1, with D perhaps matching TRBD1 (5 bases). Trimming left V 1 base short and J 4 bases short, with 8 bases between. The germline CDR1 and CDR2 sequences are SGHVS and FNYEAQ. There are 14 residues in the CDR3. CDR3: CASSLETAYNEQFF. DNA for the CDR3: TGTGCCAGCAGCTTAGAGACAGCATACAATGAGCAGTTCTTC.

The chain employs TRBV7-9 and TRBJ2-1; D is undetermined. The CDR3 is 13 residues long. V lost 8 bases to trimming and J lost 11 bases, with 19 bases between them. The germline CDR1 and CDR2 sequences are SEHNR and FQNEAQ (reference sequence). The CDR3 DNA sequence: TGTGCCAGCCGGTTGGGCCACCCCTCTCAGCAGTTCTTC. It codes for CASRLGHPSQQFF.